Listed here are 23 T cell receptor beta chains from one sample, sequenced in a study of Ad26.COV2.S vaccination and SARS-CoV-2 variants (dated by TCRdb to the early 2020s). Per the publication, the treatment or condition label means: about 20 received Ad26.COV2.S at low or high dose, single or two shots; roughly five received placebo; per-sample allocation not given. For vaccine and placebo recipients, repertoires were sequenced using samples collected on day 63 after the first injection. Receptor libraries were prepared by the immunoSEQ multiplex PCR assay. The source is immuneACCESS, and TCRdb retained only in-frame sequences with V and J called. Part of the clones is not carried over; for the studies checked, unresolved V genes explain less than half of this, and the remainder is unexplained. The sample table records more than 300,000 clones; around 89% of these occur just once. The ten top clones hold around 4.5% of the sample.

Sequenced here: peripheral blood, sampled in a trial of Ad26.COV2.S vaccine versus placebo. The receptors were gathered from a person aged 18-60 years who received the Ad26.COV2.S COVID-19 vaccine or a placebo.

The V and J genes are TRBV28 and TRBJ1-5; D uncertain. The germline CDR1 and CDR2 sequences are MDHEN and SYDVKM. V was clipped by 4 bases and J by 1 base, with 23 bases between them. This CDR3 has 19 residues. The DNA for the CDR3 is TGTGCCAGCAGTTCACGATTAAAACGGGCCGACGAGAGCAATCAGCCCCAGCATTTT. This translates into CASSSRLKRADESNQPQHF.

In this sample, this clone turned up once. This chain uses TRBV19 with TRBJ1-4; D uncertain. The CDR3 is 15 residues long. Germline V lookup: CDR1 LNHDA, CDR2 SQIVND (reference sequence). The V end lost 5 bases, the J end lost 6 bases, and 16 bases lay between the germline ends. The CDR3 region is CASSASGEEDEKLFF. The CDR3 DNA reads TGTGCCAGTAGTGCCTCGGGAGAGGAGGATGAAAAACTGTTTTTT.

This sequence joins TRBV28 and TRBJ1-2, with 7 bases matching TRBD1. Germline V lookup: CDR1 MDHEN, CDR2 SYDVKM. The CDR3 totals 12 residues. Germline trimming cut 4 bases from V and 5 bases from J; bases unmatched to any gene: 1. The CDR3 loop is CASSSTGYGYTF. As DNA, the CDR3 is TGTGCCAGCAGTTCGACAGGGTATGGCTACACCTTC.

The CDR3 DNA is TGTGCCTGGAGTACGGGGGGTCAGCCCCAGCATTTT. Protein product: CAWSTGGQPQHF. This rearrangement joins TRBV30 to TRBJ1-5; tentative D call: TRBD1 (5 bases). Trimming removed 2 bases at V and 6 bases at J, with 8 bases between. CDR3 length: 12 amino acids. Germline lookup yields CDR1 GTSNPN and CDR2 SVGIG (reference sequence).

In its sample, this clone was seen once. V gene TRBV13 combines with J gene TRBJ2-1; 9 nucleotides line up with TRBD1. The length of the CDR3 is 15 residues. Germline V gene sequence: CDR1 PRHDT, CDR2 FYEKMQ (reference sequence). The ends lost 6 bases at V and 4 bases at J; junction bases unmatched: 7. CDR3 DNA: TGTGCCAGCAGGAACCGGGACAGGGCTTACAATGAGCAGTTCTTC. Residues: CASRNRDRAYNEQFF.

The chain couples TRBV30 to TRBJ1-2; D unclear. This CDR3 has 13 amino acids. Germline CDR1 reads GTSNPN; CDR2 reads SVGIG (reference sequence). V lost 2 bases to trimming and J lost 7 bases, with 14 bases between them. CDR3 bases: TGTGCCTGGAGTTGGGAGGAGGAGGGTGGCTACACCTTC. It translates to CAWSWEEEGGYTF.

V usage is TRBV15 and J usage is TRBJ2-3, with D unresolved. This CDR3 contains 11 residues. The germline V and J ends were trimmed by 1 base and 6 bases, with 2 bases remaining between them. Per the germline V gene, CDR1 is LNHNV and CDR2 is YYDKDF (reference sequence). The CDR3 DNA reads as TGTGCCACCAGCAGAGCGGATACGCAGTATTTT. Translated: CATSRADTQYF.

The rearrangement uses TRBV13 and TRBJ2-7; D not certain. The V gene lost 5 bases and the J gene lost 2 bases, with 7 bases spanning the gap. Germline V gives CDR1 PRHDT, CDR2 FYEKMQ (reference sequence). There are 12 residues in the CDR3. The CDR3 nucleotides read TGTGCCAGCAGCAGGGTTACCTACGAGCAGTACTTC. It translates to CASSRVTYEQYF.

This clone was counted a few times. The CDR3 spells CASSWQGASEAFF. The CDR3 DNA reads TGTGCCAGCAGTTGGCAGGGGGCTTCTGAAGCTTTCTTT. The V gene is TRBV28, the J gene TRBJ1-1; 8 nucleotides align to TRBD1. V shed 4 bases, J shed 6 bases, and the junction held 4 bases outside the gene matches. CDR1 is MDHEN, CDR2 SYDVKM, per germline. CDR3 size: 13 residues. Full variable domain (outside the CDR3, taken from reference TRBV28 and TRBJ1-1): DVKVTQSSRYLVKRTGEKVFLECVQDMDHENMFWYRQDPGLGLRLIYFSYDVKMKEKGDIPEGYSVSREKKERFSLILESASTNQTSMYLCASSWQGASEAFFGQGTRLTVV.

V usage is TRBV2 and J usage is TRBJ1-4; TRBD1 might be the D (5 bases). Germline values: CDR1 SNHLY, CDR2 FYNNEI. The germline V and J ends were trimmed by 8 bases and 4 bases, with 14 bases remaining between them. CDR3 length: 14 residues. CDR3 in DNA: TGTGCCAGCGGGCCCGGCAGGGTTAATGAAAAACTGTTTTTT. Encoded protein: CASGPGRVNEKLFF.

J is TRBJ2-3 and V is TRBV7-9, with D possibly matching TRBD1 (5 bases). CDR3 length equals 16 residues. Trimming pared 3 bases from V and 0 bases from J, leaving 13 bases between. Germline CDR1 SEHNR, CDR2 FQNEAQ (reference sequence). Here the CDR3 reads CASSLMTVTSTDTQYF. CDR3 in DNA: TGTGCCAGCAGCTTGATGACAGTAACTAGCACAGATACGCAGTATTTT.

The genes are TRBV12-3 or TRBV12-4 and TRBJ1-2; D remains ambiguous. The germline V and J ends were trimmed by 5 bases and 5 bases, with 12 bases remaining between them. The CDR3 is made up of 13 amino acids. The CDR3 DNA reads TGTGCCAGCAGTCAAGTCCTTTTTTATGGCTACACCTTC. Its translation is CASSQVLFYGYTF.

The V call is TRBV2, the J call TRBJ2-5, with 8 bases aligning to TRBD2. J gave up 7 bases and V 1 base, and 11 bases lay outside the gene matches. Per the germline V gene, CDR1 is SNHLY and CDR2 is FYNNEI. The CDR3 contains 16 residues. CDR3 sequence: CASSEGQREWGGTQYF. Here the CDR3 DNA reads TGTGCCAGCAGTGAAGGGCAGCGGGAGTGGGGAGGGACCCAGTACTTC.

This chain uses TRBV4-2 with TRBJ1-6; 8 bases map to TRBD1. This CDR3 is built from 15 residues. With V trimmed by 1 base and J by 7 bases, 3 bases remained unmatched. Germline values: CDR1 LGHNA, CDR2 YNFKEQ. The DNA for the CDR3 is TGTGCCAGCAGCCAAGTTTCAGGGGGCAATTCACCCCTCCACTTT. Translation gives CASSQVSGGNSPLHF.

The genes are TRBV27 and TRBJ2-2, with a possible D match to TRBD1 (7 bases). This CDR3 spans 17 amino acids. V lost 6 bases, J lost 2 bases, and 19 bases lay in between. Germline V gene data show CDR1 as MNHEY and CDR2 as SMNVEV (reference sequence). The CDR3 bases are TGTGCCAGCAGGAGCAGGGGGGCAATTTCTAACACCGGGGAGCTGTTTTTT. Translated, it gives CASRSRGAISNTGELFF.

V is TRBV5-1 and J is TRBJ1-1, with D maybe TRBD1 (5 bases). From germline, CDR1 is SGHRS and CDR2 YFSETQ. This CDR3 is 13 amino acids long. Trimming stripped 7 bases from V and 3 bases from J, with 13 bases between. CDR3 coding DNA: TGCGCCAGCCGTCGGGGGTCGTACACTGAAGCTTTCTTT. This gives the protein CASRRGSYTEAFF.

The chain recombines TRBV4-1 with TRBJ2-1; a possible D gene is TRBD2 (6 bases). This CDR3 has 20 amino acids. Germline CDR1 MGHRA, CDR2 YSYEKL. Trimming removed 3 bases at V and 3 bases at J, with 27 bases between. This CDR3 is CASSQAKWEDPGSYYNEQFF. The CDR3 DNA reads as TGCGCCAGCAGCCAGGCGAAATGGGAGGATCCGGGGAGCTACTACAATGAGCAGTTCTTC.

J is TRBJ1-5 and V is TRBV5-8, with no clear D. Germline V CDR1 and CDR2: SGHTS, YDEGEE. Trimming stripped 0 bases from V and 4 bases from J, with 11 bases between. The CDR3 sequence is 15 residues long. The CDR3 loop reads CASSLVKSFNQPQHF. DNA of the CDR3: TGTGCCAGCAGCTTGGTGAAAAGCTTTAATCAGCCCCAGCATTTT.

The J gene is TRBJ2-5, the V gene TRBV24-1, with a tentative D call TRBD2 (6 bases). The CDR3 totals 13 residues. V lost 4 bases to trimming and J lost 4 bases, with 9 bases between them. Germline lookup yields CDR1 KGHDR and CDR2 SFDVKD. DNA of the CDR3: TGTGCCACCAGTGAATCGGGGGTAGAGACCCAGTACTTC. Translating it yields CATSESGVETQYF.

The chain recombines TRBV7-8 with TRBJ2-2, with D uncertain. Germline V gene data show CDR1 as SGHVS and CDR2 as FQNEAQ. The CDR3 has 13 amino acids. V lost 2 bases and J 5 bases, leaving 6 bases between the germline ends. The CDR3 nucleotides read TGTGCCAGCAGCTTATTAGTTACCGGGGAGCTGTTTTTT. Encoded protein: CASSLLVTGELFF.

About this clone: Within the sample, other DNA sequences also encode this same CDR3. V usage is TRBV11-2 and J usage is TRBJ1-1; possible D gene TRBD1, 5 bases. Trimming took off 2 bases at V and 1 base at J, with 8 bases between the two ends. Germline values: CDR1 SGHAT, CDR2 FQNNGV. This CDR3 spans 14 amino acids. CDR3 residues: CASSLSGQNTEAFF. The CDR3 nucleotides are TGTGCCAGCAGCTTAAGCGGACAGAACACTGAAGCTTTCTTT. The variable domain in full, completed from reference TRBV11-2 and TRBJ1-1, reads EAGVAQSPRYKIIEKRQSVAFWCNPISGHATLYWYQQILGQGPKLLIQFQNNGVVDDSQLPKDRFSAERLKGVDSTLKIQPAKLEDSAVYLCASSLSGQNTEAFFGQGTRLTVV.

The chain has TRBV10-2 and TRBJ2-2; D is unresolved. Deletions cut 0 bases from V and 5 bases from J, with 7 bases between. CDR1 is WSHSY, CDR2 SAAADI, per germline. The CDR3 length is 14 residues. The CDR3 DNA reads TGCGCCAGCAGTGAGTCGTGGAGAACCGGGGAGCTGTTTTTT. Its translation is CASSESWRTGELFF.

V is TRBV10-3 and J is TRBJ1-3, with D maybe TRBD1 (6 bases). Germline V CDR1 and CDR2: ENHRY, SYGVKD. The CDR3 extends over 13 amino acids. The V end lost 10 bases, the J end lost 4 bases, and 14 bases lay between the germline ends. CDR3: CATTGRQGNTIYF. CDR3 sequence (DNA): TGTGCCACCACAGGGAGGCAAGGAAACACCATATATTTT.